The 6 T cell receptor beta chains in this list originate from one sample, sequenced in a study of cytomegalovirus exposure and HLA in healthy donors. 13 Jbeta primers and 60 Vbeta primers were used for the PCR. Profiled with immunoSEQ multiplex PCR; TCRdb holds only in-frame clones, not every one. Of around 140,000 clones detected, 75% to 80% appear once; the ten largest clones hold around 2.5%. The material sequenced was PBMCs. All receptors come from a woman aged 18-29 years in good health and CMV-seropositive.

This chain joins TRBV10-3 and TRBJ2-7; TRBD2 aligns across 8 bases. With 4 bases clipped from V and 0 bases from J, the junction kept 8 bases outside the gene matches. CDR3 length equals 16 residues. Germline assignment: CDR1 ENHRY and CDR2 SYGVKD. The CDR3 region is CAISGRGGGTSYEQYF. Written as DNA, the CDR3 is TGTGCCATCAGTGGGCGGGGCGGGGGGACCTCCTACGAGCAGTACTTC.

The chain carries TRBV5-4 and TRBJ2-7; maybe TRBD2 (6 bases). The CDR3 spans 13 residues. Looked up from germline, CDR1 is SGHNT and CDR2 is YYREEE (reference sequence). V lost 3 bases to trimming and J lost 6 bases, with 13 bases between them. CDR3 DNA sequence: TGTGCCAGCAGCTGGAGTTTGGGAGGCGAGCAGTACTTC. Translation gives CASSWSLGGEQYF.

The J gene is TRBJ2-1, the V gene TRBV5-1, with 9 positions matching TRBD2. This CDR3 has 16 amino acids. V shed 5 bases and J 6 bases; nucleotides not matched to a gene: 12. The germline V gene encodes CDR1 SGHRS and CDR2 YFSETQ. CDR3 DNA sequence: TGCGCCAGCAGATCGAGCGGGGGGTTCAGAGCCAATGAGCAGTTCTTC. Its protein product is CASRSSGGFRANEQFF.

The chain carries TRBV18 and TRBJ2-5, with D perhaps TRBD1 (5 bases). The CDR3 is 15 residues long. V dropped 0 bases and J dropped 4 bases, with 12 bases sitting between them. Germline V gives CDR1 KGHSH, CDR2 LQKENI. The CDR3 loop is CASSPPPGLGETQYF. The CDR3, as DNA: TGTGCCAGCTCACCACCGCCAGGGCTAGGAGAGACCCAGTACTTC. Full variable domain (remainder filled in from reference TRBV18 and TRBJ2-5): NAGVMQNPRHLVRRRGQEARLRCSPMKGHSHVYWYRQLPEEGLKFMVYLQKENIIDESGMPKERFSAEFPKEGPSILRIQQVVRGDSAAYFCASSPPPGLGETQYFGPGTRLLVL.

The chain recombines TRBV29-1 with TRBJ1-1; 9 nucleotides line up with TRBD1. The J segment lost 7 bases and the V segment lost 6 bases, leaving 12 bases of the junction unmatched. CDR3 size: 14 residues. Per the germline V gene, CDR1 is SQVTM and CDR2 is ANQGSEA. The CDR3 DNA follows: TGCAGCGTCCTGACAATGGGACAGGGCGTTGAAGCTTTCTTT. Amino acid sequence: CSVLTMGQGVEAFF.

This clone has more than one count but fewer than ten. The genes are TRBV7-2 and TRBJ1-3; D is unclear. Germline lookup yields CDR1 SGHTA and CDR2 FQGNSA. V lost 5 bases and J lost 1, with 21 bases in between. CDR3 size: 18 residues. The CDR3 DNA reads as TGTGCCAGCAGCCCGCGCCCCACAGCTGCCCCATCTGGAAACACCATATATTTT. Translation gives CASSPRPTAAPSGNTIYF. The whole variable domain, filled in from reference TRBV7-2 and TRBJ1-3, reads GAGVSQSPSNKVTEKGKDVELRCDPISGHTALYWYRQSLGQGLEFLIYFQGNSAPDKSGLPSDRFSAERTGGSVSTLTIQRTQQEDSAVYLCASSPRPTAAPSGNTIYFGEGSWLTVV.